The TCR beta chain described here comes from a study of OX40 agonist ivuxolimab in advanced cancers. Study as a whole: The study gave patients intravenous ivuxolimab at 0.01 to 10 mg/kg every 2 weeks.

Systemic immunosuppression or a history of autoimmune disease excluded patients. The protocol was immunoSEQ multiplex PCR, while the TCRdb copy is restricted to in-frame clones and leaves out a portion. The sample contains around 85,000 clones, less than 95% of which appear only once. The germline gives CDR1 SGHNT, CDR2 YYREEE (reference sequence). This CDR3 is built from 14 residues. The V segment lost 4 bases and the J segment 3 bases; nucleotides outside the gene matches: 5. The clonotype comes from an adult with an advanced solid tumor such as melanoma, head and neck, liver or kidney cancer. The chain is built from TRBV5-4 and TRBJ2-3; the match to TRBD2 covers 7 bases. Here the sequenced sample was CD4+ or CD8+ T cells sorted from blood, taken in a trial of the OX40 agonist ivuxolimab. As DNA, the CDR3 is TGTGCCAGCAGCCTGGGGACTACAACAGATACGCAGTATTTT. Its translation is CASSLGTTTDTQYF.